What follows describes a single TCR beta chain. Its antigen is unknown. Distinct nucleotide sequences in the sample also encode this CDR3. These data belong to a study of shared clonotypes between healthy human individuals. Turning to the study itself: Every donor yielded three CD4 naive, three CD4 memory, two CD8 naive and one CD8 memory plate. Study outcomes and limitations: Shared across several donors were around 5% of the naive CD4 clonotypes.

Repertoires were generated with immunoSEQ multiplex PCR, while TCRdb's copy carries only in-frame clones and drops some. The sample contains about 2.4 million clones, approximately 93% of which appear only once. Material for sequencing was naive CD4+ T cells from PBMCs. Stated subset: CD45RA+ positively selected. This sequence originates from a young man in good health. Some clones in this sample may be carry-over from other donors' samples.

The DNA for the CDR3 is TGTGCCAGCAGTGAAGCGCAGGGGAGGACTGAAGCTTTCTTT. This encodes CASSEAQGRTEAFF. J is TRBJ1-1 and V is TRBV6-1, with D perhaps TRBD1 (6 bases). The germline V gene encodes CDR1 MNHNS and CDR2 SASEGT. Trimming took 0 bases from V and 5 from J, leaving 10 bases between them. This CDR3 is built from 14 residues.